These 21 T cell receptor beta chains originate from one sample sequenced in a study of OX40 agonist ivuxolimab in advanced cancers. Sequenced by immunoSEQ multiplex PCR; TCRdb stores in-frame clones only, minus some. In the table there are under 45,000 clones, more than 80% of which are singletons. The sample consisted of CD4+ or CD8+ T cells sorted from blood, taken in a trial of the OX40 agonist ivuxolimab. The origin of the receptors is an adult with an advanced solid tumor such as melanoma, head and neck, liver or kidney cancer.

The sample holds one count of this clone. This chain links TRBV30 with TRBJ1-6; TRBD1 might be the D (5 bases). There are 14 residues in the CDR3. The V end lost 5 bases, the J end lost 8 bases, and 16 bases lay between the germline ends. The germline gives CDR1 GTSNPN, CDR2 SVGIG (reference sequence). The CDR3 loop reads CAWDLGGFDSPLHF. The CDR3 nucleotides read TGTGCCTGGGACCTCGGGGGGTTTGATTCACCCCTCCACTTT.

This clone is a singleton in its sample. The chain has TRBV5-4 and TRBJ2-5; D may be TRBD2 (6 bases). The CDR3 is 14 residues long. Germline-derived CDR1 and CDR2 are SGHNT and YYREEE (reference sequence). V was shortened by 3 bases and J by 2 bases, with 11 bases between the two germline ends. In DNA, the CDR3 is TGTGCCAGCAGCTCTGGGACTTTACAAGAGACCCAGTACTTC. Protein: CASSSGTLQETQYF.

This chain uses TRBV2 with TRBJ1-1; D is unresolved. V lost 4 bases and J 1 base, leaving 7 bases between the germline ends. CDR3 length equals 13 residues. From germline, CDR1 is SNHLY and CDR2 FYNNEI. CDR3 in amino acids: CASSGDKNTEAFF. The CDR3 coding sequence is TGTGCCAGCAGTGGAGACAAGAACACTGAAGCTTTCTTT.

The chain combines TRBV5-6 with TRBJ1-1; D unclear. CDR1 and CDR2 (germline): SGHDT, YYEEEE. The CDR3 totals 15 residues. Between the trimmed V and J ends, which lost 3 bases and 4 bases, there was a span of 16 bases. The DNA for the CDR3 is TGTGCCAGCAGCTCCCTGACACTCCCGAGCACTGAAGCTTTCTTT. Translation gives CASSSLTLPSTEAFF.

The chain recombines TRBV30 with TRBJ1-1, with D uncertain. V lost 8 bases to trimming and J lost 1 base, with 14 bases between them. The length of the CDR3 is 13 residues. Germline V lookup: CDR1 GTSNPN, CDR2 SVGIG (reference sequence). CDR3 DNA sequence: TGTGCCGCGCTGGGAGCATCGAACACTGAAGCTTTCTTT. Its protein product is CAALGASNTEAFF.

V and J are TRBV5-6 and TRBJ1-1, with D uncertain. This CDR3 has 14 residues. V dropped 4 bases and J dropped 1 base, with 11 bases sitting between them. The V gene's germline CDR1 is SGHDT and CDR2 YYEEEE. The CDR3 here is CASSPNSGNTEAFF. In DNA, the CDR3 is TGTGCCAGCAGCCCAAACTCAGGGAACACTGAAGCTTTCTTT.

The chain recombines TRBV4-1 with TRBJ2-5; 9 bases are shared with TRBD2. This CDR3 spans 18 amino acids. Germline values: CDR1 MGHRA, CDR2 YSYEKL. J lost 4 bases, V lost 1 base, and 13 bases had no gene match. The CDR3 reads CASSQGGTSLVGGETQYF. The CDR3 DNA sequence: TGCGCCAGCAGCCAAGGGGGGACTAGCCTGGTTGGGGGAGAGACCCAGTACTTC.

The chain joins TRBV9 to TRBJ1-2; D gene unclear. V was pared by 4 bases and J by 9 bases, with 19 bases between. The CDR3 has 14 residues. Germline CDR1 reads SGDLS; CDR2 reads YYNGEE. The CDR3 bases are TGTGCCAGCAGCCAGCGGAGTTTGGATGATCGCTACACCTTC. The encoded protein is CASSQRSLDDRYTF.

This clone appeared a few times. J is TRBJ2-3 and V is TRBV19, with 7 bases lining up with TRBD1. Per the germline V gene, CDR1 is LNHDA and CDR2 is SQIVND (reference sequence). V lost 8 bases and J lost 4; bases outside the gene matches: 15. The CDR3 is 16 amino acids. The CDR3 sequence is CASASSTGIRADTQYF. The CDR3 DNA sequence: TGTGCCAGTGCCTCTTCGACAGGGATAAGGGCAGATACGCAGTATTTT. The complete variable domain, with remaining parts taken from reference TRBV19 and TRBJ2-3, reads DGGITQSPKYLFRKEGQNVTLSCEQNLNHDAMYWYRQDPGQGLRLIYYSQIVNDFQKGDIAEGYSVSREKKESFPLTVTSAQKNPTAFYLCASASSTGIRADTQYFGPGTRLTVL.

The chain joins TRBV2 to TRBJ2-1; TRBD1 matches 11 bases. The CDR3 is 15 amino acids. V shed 7 bases and J 2 bases; nucleotides not matched to a gene: 4. The germline V gene encodes CDR1 SNHLY and CDR2 FYNNEI. The chain's CDR3 is CASTQGQGAYNEQFF. CDR3 nucleotide sequence: TGTGCCAGCACCCAGGGACAGGGGGCCTACAATGAGCAGTTCTTC.

This clone came up a few times. V usage is TRBV7-9 and J usage is TRBJ1-5; D call uncertain. The germline V gene encodes CDR1 SEHNR and CDR2 FQNEAQ (reference sequence). CDR3 length: 12 residues. The V end was cut by 5 bases, the J end by 6 bases, with 8 bases between. The CDR3 DNA follows: TGTGCCAGCAGCCGAACCGGTCAGCCCCAGCATTTT. Amino acids: CASSRTGQPQHF.

This clone was counted only a few times. The chain's CDR3 is CASSPQGTAYEQYV. CDR3 bases: TGTGCCAGCAGCCCCCAGGGGACCGCCTACGAGCAGTACGTC. The rearrangement joins TRBV7-9 to TRBJ2-7; possible D gene TRBD1, 6 bases. The CDR3 totals 14 residues. CDR1 and CDR2 from the germline V gene are SEHNR and FQNEAQ (reference sequence). Trimming took off 5 bases at V and 2 bases at J, with 13 bases between the two ends.

The chain couples TRBV7-2 to TRBJ2-2; D gene unclear. This CDR3 is 17 amino acids long. Trimming took off 0 bases at V and 0 bases at J, with 11 bases between the two ends. Germline assignment: CDR1 SGHTA and CDR2 FQGNSA. In DNA form, the CDR3 reads TGTGCCAGCAGCTTAGCAGGTGCGGTCCCGAACACCGGGGAGCTGTTTTTT. Translating it yields CASSLAGAVPNTGELFF.

The gene calls are TRBV11-2 and TRBJ2-7; D is ambiguous. CDR1 SGHAT and CDR2 FQNNGV come from the germline V gene. V was pared by 1 base and J by 1 base, with 11 bases between. The CDR3 runs 15 residues. DNA for the CDR3: TGTGCCAGCAGCTTAGTCCCGCGCTGGTCCTACGAGCAGTACTTC. It specifies CASSLVPRWSYEQYF.

This chain joins TRBV6-1 and TRBJ1-1, with a weak D call TRBD1 (5 bases). The germline V gene encodes CDR1 MNHNS and CDR2 SASEGT. This CDR3 region has 16 residues. The ends were cut back, 3 bases at V and 0 bases at J, with 14 bases in the middle. CDR3 protein: CASSDDRGLVNTEAFF. CDR3 DNA sequence: TGTGCCAGCAGTGATGACCGGGGCCTAGTGAACACTGAAGCTTTCTTT.

J is TRBJ2-7 and V is TRBV11-2; D is perhaps TRBD1 (6 bases). Germline CDR1 SGHAT, CDR2 FQNNGV. Trimming left V 5 bases short and J 3 bases short, with 11 bases between. CDR3 size: 13 residues. The CDR3 loop reads CASSPHRVYEQYF. The CDR3 DNA follows: TGTGCCAGCAGCCCCCACAGGGTCTACGAGCAGTACTTC.

This chain links TRBV9 with TRBJ2-1; 7 nucleotides line up with TRBD1. The length of the CDR3 is 16 residues. Germline lookup yields CDR1 SGDLS and CDR2 YYNGEE. V lost 4 bases to trimming and J lost 0 bases; unmatched junction nucleotides: 7. CDR3 amino acids: CASSTTGVSSYNEQFF. In DNA form, the CDR3 reads TGTGCCAGCAGCACTACAGGGGTGAGCTCCTACAATGAGCAGTTCTTC.

The rearrangement links TRBV14 to TRBJ1-2, with D maybe TRBD1 (5 bases). The CDR3 runs to 14 residues. Germline V gives CDR1 SGHDN, CDR2 FVKESK. Trimming left V 1 base short and J 6 bases short, with 12 bases between. This CDR3 reads CASSQVGVGNGYTF. The CDR3 region has the DNA TGTGCCAGCAGCCAAGTAGGGGTGGGGAATGGCTACACCTTC. Full variable domain (rest looked up from reference TRBV14 and TRBJ1-2): EAGVTQFPSHSVIEKGQTVTLRCDPISGHDNLYWYRRVMGKEIKFLLHFVKESKQDESGMPNNRFLAERTGGTYSTLKVQPAELEDSGVYFCASSQVGVGNGYTFGSGTRLTVV.

This clone was detected once. The V and J genes are TRBV15 and TRBJ2-7; D unclear. Germline CDR1 LNHNV, CDR2 YYDKDF (reference sequence). V dropped 1 base and J dropped 2 bases, with 12 bases sitting between them. The CDR3 totals 15 residues. For the CDR3, the DNA is TGTGCCACCAGCAGAGGGCTATTAGGCGCCTACGAGCAGTACGTC. Residues: CATSRGLLGAYEQYV.

The chain employs TRBV7-9 and TRBJ2-3; D unresolved. From germline, CDR1 is SEHNR and CDR2 FQNEAQ (reference sequence). This CDR3 comprises 13 residues. Trimming took 1 base from V and 2 from J, leaving 4 bases between them. CDR3 in DNA: TGTGCCAGCAGCTTAGACATCACAGATACGCAGTATTTT. Translating it yields CASSLDITDTQYF.

This sequence joins TRBV23-1 and TRBJ2-5; perhaps TRBD1 as D (6 bases). TRBV23-1 is an open reading frame whose function is uncertain. V gave up 5 bases and J gave up 1 base, with 14 bases separating them. The CDR3 spans 15 residues. The DNA of the CDR3 is TGCGCCAGCAGTATGCGACAGGCGCCCCAAGAGACCCAGTACTTC. As protein: CASSMRQAPQETQYF.